This T cell receptor beta chain was documented in a study of molecular identifiers for immune sequencing clone quantification (dated by TCRdb to 2017 to 2018). Some background on the complete study: For a replicate experiment, RNA from roughly 18,000 or 92,000 naive CD8 T cells was divided into five aliquots, and four of the five aliquots were sequenced. This methods study used CD8 T cells to benchmark TCR RNA copy counting and molecular-identifier clustering-based TCR repertoire sequencing (MIDCIRS).

The method was PCR. The data were produced on a NextSeq 500. Bulk TCR libraries were prepared as previously described, using TCR primers listed in Table S5. The Qiagen AllPrep DNA/RNA kit was used to purify total RNA. Before any analysis, reads coming from multiple sequencing runs of the same library were combined into one pool. Per the authors' processing: Only reads with exact TCR constant sequence were kept, trimmed to 150 nt, and grouped by their 12-nt molecular barcodes. Within each barcode group, reads were sub-clustered at a 15% Levenshtein threshold, and quality-weighted consensus sequences were built per RNA molecule. Non-functional sequences were discarded, and so were lower-count sequences lying one edit away from another sequence. Based on a fit of two negative binomial distributions, barcode sub-clusters having less than 20% of the maximum read count were discarded. Using fastp at Q25 and MiXCR, TCRdb reprocessed the public reads and kept productive beta chains. Rows with one shared CDR3 protein collapse into an entry with the most common genes and DNA. For this entry, the V and J calls and clone size follow TCRdb and not the study's own pipeline. Present in this sample are around 480,000 distinct CDR3 sequences, about a quarter of which were seen just once. The ten largest clones take up around 0.8% of the sample.

This clonotype was picked up a small number of times. Its antigen remains undetermined. Base qualities are missing; no much larger clone stands one base away. Study-level results and caveats: About 3 recovered TCR RNA copies per cell were obtained by modeling, versus about 10 by digital PCR, implying a capture efficiency of 25% to 35%. Highly expanded clone sizes could be underestimated if identical TCR molecules share a barcode. Spiked-in Jurkat TCR RNA equivalent to a single cell was reported to be detectable even among 750,000 to 1,000,000 naive CD8 T cells. When barcode sub-clustering was left out, chimeric consensus sequences inflated TCR diversity, with chimeras reaching as high as 47%. In CMV-specific effector cells, over 99% of molecules were held by clones above 20 RNA copies, whereas under 1% of molecules were held by such clones in naive cells. The naive libraries included spiked-in Jurkat TCR RNA (around 10 copies' worth), and this RNA is not part of the donor repertoire.

The CDR3 contains 14 residues, cysteine and phenylalanine counted. Of all the DNA, just the CDR3 is kept, 42 bases in frame from base 1. CDR1 and CDR2 were assigned from the germline V gene as SGHVS and FQNEAQ. Relative to germline, V is missing 2 bases and J is missing 8 bases, with 6 bases of the junction outside any gene match. Naive CD8 T cell libraries were made from roughly 21,000 to 960,000 sorted cells using 10%, 30% or 50% of purified RNA. Naive CD8 T cells were FACS-sorted as CD8+CD4-CCR7+CD45RA+ on a BD FACSAria II into RLT Plus buffer. To test detection sensitivity, Jurkat RNA equal to ten TCR copies was added to samples of 20,000-1,000,000 naive CD8 T cells. CD8 T cells were enriched with RosetteSep CD8+ T Cell Enrichment Cocktail and Ficoll-Paque, followed by ACK red cell lysis.

Sequences were obtained from naive CD8+ T cells from blood, with Jurkat cell RNA spiked in. This specimen's cell subset or site label, interpreted: FACS-sorted CD8+CD4-CCR7+CD45RA+ naive T cells. The clonotype comes from a human donor in good health. Some libraries in this study had Jurkat cell RNA spiked in. This chain is built from TRBV7-8 and TRBJ2-1; TRBD2 aligns with 7 central bases. The CDR3 loop reads CASSLLSGRDEQFF. DNA sequence: TGTGCCAGCAGCTTACTCTCAGGGAGGGATGAGCAGTTCTTC.